These 32 T cell receptor beta chains came from one sample sequenced in a study of cytomegalovirus exposure and HLA in healthy donors. The PCR was carried out with 60 Vbeta primers and 13 Jbeta primers. Only in-frame clones appear in the TCRdb table, and some are missing; sequencing was by immunoSEQ multiplex PCR. Of some 99,000 clones in the sample, approximately 71% are singletons; the top ten hold approximately 5.5%. Sequenced sample: PBMCs. The receptors shown here come from a woman aged 65 to 85 in good health and CMV-seropositive.

Regarding this clone: The sample holds other DNA sequences that translate to the same CDR3. The chain uses TRBV6-5 and TRBJ1-5; unclear D gene. Germline V lookup: CDR1 MNHEY, CDR2 SVGAGI. The CDR3 loop spans 15 amino acids. V lost 0 bases to trimming and J lost 3 bases, with 9 bases between them. For the CDR3, the DNA is TGTGCCAGCAGTTACTCGAAACAGTCCAATCAGCCCCAGCATTTT. Translated, it gives CASSYSKQSNQPQHF.

The J gene is TRBJ1-1, the V gene TRBV19, with 8 bases matching TRBD1. Germline loops: CDR1 LNHDA, CDR2 SQIVND (reference sequence). The CDR3 extends over 17 amino acids. The junction had 10 bases not matched to a gene; V was cut back by 4 bases and J by 0 bases. In DNA form, the CDR3 reads TGTGCCAGTAGTACGGGGACAGGCGGACCCATGAACACTGAAGCTTTCTTT. Its translation: CASSTGTGGPMNTEAFF. Looking up the rest from reference TRBV19 and TRBJ1-1 gives the full variable domain: DGGITQSPKYLFRKEGQNVTLSCEQNLNHDAMYWYRQDPGQGLRLIYYSQIVNDFQKGDIAEGYSVSREKKESFPLTVTSAQKNPTAFYLCASSTGTGGPMNTEAFFGQGTRLTVV.

The chain links TRBV15 to TRBJ2-1; D possibly corresponds to TRBD2 (6 bases). V was pared by 1 base and J by 8 bases, with 24 bases between. Germline loops: CDR1 LNHNV, CDR2 YYDKDF (reference sequence). The length of the CDR3 is 18 residues. CDR3 nucleotides: TGTGCCACCAGCAGAGGGAGGGGCGGCTCCGAGATGGGGGATGAGCAGTTCTTC. Its translation: CATSRGRGGSEMGDEQFF.

This rearrangement joins TRBV7-6 to TRBJ2-5, with 12 bases aligning to TRBD1. V lost 5 bases and J lost 5; bases outside the gene matches: 6. This CDR3 comprises 15 residues. Looked up from germline, CDR1 is SGHVS and CDR2 is FNYEAQ. DNA of the CDR3: TGTGCCAGCAGCCAGGGACAGGGGGCGTTTGAGACCCAGTACTTC. Amino acid sequence: CASSQGQGAFETQYF.

The chain uses TRBV5-4 and TRBJ2-2, with 9 bases that match TRBD1. The length of the CDR3 is 16 residues. CDR1 is SGHNT and CDR2 is YYREEE in the germline V gene (reference sequence). V trimming: 4 bases; J trimming: 2 bases; junction bases outside the gene matches: 6. The CDR3: CASSLRDRANTGELFF. The CDR3 coding sequence is TGTGCCAGCAGCCTCCGGGACAGGGCTAACACCGGGGAGCTGTTTTTT.

The gene calls are TRBV4-1 and TRBJ2-5; 9 bases align to TRBD1. Germline-derived CDR1 and CDR2 are MGHRA and YSYEKL. The CDR3 covers 15 residues. Trimming cost V 3 bases and J 4 bases; bases outside gene matches: 6. The CDR3 bases are TGCGCCAGCAGCCAGGTGGGACAGGGCGGAGAGACCCAGTACTTC. It encodes CASSQVGQGGETQYF.

This clone has only one observation. This chain joins TRBV2 and TRBJ2-3; 9 bases fit TRBD2. J gave up 6 bases and V 4 bases, and 8 bases lay outside the gene matches. The germline gives CDR1 SNHLY, CDR2 FYNNEI. CDR3 size: 15 residues. CDR3 sequence (DNA): TGTGCCAGCAGTGGATGGGCGGGGGGGGTCGATACGCAGTATTTT. It specifies CASSGWAGGVDTQYF. The full variable domain, in which reference TRBV2 and TRBJ2-3 provide the parts outside the CDR3, is EPEVTQTPSHQVTQMGQEVILRCVPISNHLYFYWYRQILGQKVEFLVSFYNNEISEKSEIFDDQFSVERPDGSNFTLKIRSTKLEDSAMYFCASSGWAGGVDTQYFGPGTRLTVL.

The rearrangement joins TRBV6-5 to TRBJ1-2; D remains unclear. V was pared by 3 bases and J by 2 bases, with 7 bases between. This CDR3 comprises 13 residues. Germline V lookup: CDR1 MNHEY, CDR2 SVGAGI. The CDR3 protein is CASSYLQNYGYTF. CDR3 bases: TGTGCCAGCAGTTATTTACAGAACTATGGCTACACCTTC.

The chain has TRBV18 and TRBJ2-7; D is unresolved. This CDR3 has 13 residues. CDR1 is KGHSH, CDR2 LQKENI, per germline. V shed 4 bases and J shed 2 bases, with 9 bases lying between them. The CDR3 coding sequence is TGTGCCAGCTCACAACTCCCCACCTACGAGCAGTACTTC. Translated, it gives CASSQLPTYEQYF.

V gene TRBV7-2 combines with J gene TRBJ2-3; TRBD2 might be the D (6 bases). CDR1 and CDR2 from the germline V gene are SGHTA and FQGNSA. The CDR3 loop spans 14 amino acids. V lost 4 bases to trimming and J lost 0 bases, with 8 bases between them. This CDR3 reads CASSSDYSTDTQYF. The CDR3 bases are TGTGCCAGCAGCTCGGACTATAGCACAGATACGCAGTATTTT.

The chain carries TRBV6-1 and TRBJ1-2, with 9 nucleotides matching TRBD1. The CDR3 consists of 13 residues. The V and J ends lost 3 bases and 8 bases, in that order; junction bases with no gene match: 4. Germline lookup yields CDR1 MNHNS and CDR2 SASEGT. The CDR3 sequence is CASSDGGQGGYTF. DNA for the CDR3: TGTGCCAGCAGTGATGGGGGACAGGGAGGCTACACCTTC.

The V and J genes are TRBV6-5 and TRBJ2-5, with D perhaps matching TRBD1 (6 bases). There are 16 residues in the CDR3. The germline CDR1 and CDR2 sequences are MNHEY and SVGAGI. The V end lost 0 bases, the J end lost 5 bases, and 16 bases lay between the germline ends. The CDR3 spells CASSYSMGHPRETQYF. The CDR3, as DNA: TGTGCCAGCAGTTACTCGATGGGACACCCAAGGGAGACCCAGTACTTC.

The chain couples TRBV5-1 to TRBJ1-1; 9 bases agree with TRBD1. With V trimmed by 4 bases and J by 1 base, 5 bases remained unmatched. The CDR3 is 15 amino acids. Looked up from germline, CDR1 is SGHRS and CDR2 is YFSETQ. CDR3 loop: CASSPGTGRNTEAFF. In nucleotides, the CDR3 is TGCGCCAGCAGCCCCGGGACAGGGAGGAACACTGAAGCTTTCTTT. The full variable domain, completed using reference TRBV5-1 and TRBJ1-1, is KAGVTQTPRYLIKTRGQQVTLSCSPISGHRSVSWYQQTPGQGLQFLFEYFSETQRNKGNFPGRFSGRQFSNSRSEMNVSTLELGDSALYLCASSPGTGRNTEAFFGQGTRLTVV.

This clone was seen a few times. The CDR3 nucleotides are TGTGCCTGGAGTGAACAGATTAATTCACCCCTCCACTTT. It specifies CAWSEQINSPLHF. V gene TRBV30 combines with J gene TRBJ1-6; no clear D. Trimming pared 1 base from V and 6 bases from J, leaving 7 bases between. Per germline, CDR1 GTSNPN and CDR2 SVGIG (reference sequence). The CDR3 length is 13 residues.

The chain carries TRBV6-5 and TRBJ2-3; TRBD2 might be the D (6 bases). Germline V gene lookup returns CDR1 MNHEY and CDR2 SVGAGI. There are 16 residues in the CDR3. The germline V and J ends were trimmed by 0 bases and 4 bases, with 14 bases remaining between them. The CDR3 loop is CASSYSGTQGSDTQYF. CDR3 sequence (DNA): TGTGCCAGCAGTTACTCCGGGACTCAGGGCTCAGATACGCAGTATTTT.

In its sample, this clone was seen a few times. The chain uses TRBV2 and TRBJ2-5; TRBD2 matches at 8 bases. Looked up from germline, CDR1 is SNHLY and CDR2 is FYNNEI. The V segment lost 6 bases and the J segment 5 bases; nucleotides outside the gene matches: 14. This CDR3 has 16 residues. This CDR3 reads CASRDGGRGAWETQYF. CDR3 in DNA: TGTGCCAGCAGAGATGGGGGGCGGGGGGCCTGGGAGACCCAGTACTTC.

This clone occurred once. The CDR3 loop is CASSSADRGNYGYTF. The CDR3 coding sequence is TGTGCCAGCAGCTCGGCGGACAGGGGTAACTATGGCTACACCTTC. The genes are TRBV7-9 and TRBJ1-2; 9 nucleotides align to TRBD1. Unmatched junction bases numbered 4, after V lost 4 bases and J lost 1 base. CDR3 size: 15 residues. Germline values: CDR1 SEHNR, CDR2 FQNEAQ (reference sequence).

The J gene is TRBJ1-4, the V gene TRBV30, with D unresolved. V was trimmed by 2 bases and J by 6 bases, leaving 7 bases between them. Germline CDR1 and CDR2: GTSNPN and SVGIG (reference sequence). This CDR3 has 12 residues. The CDR3, as DNA: TGTGCCTGGAGTAGTCCGGATGAAAAACTGTTTTTT. Residues: CAWSSPDEKLFF. Complete variable domain (other parts from reference TRBV30 and TRBJ1-4): SQTIHQWPATLVQPVGSPLSLECTVEGTSNPNLYWYRQAAGRGLQLLFYSVGIGQISSEVPQNLSASRPQDRQFILSSKKLLLSDSGFYLCAWSSPDEKLFFGSGTQLSVL.

The chain joins TRBV27 to TRBJ1-2; 10 bases map to TRBD1. Germline V CDR1 and CDR2: MNHEY, SMNVEV (reference sequence). The CDR3 totals 15 residues. The junction had 3 bases not matched to a gene; V was cut back by 5 bases and J by 0 bases. In DNA, the CDR3 is TGTGCCAGCAGTCCCGGGACAGGGGCTAACTATGGCTACACCTTC. Encoded protein: CASSPGTGANYGYTF.

The rearrangement joins TRBV7-6 to TRBJ1-1; 11 bases agree with TRBD1. V dropped 1 base and J dropped 8; count of bases not matched to a gene: 9. CDR3 length: 16 amino acids. Looked up from germline, CDR1 is SGHVS and CDR2 is FNYEAQ. CDR3 protein: CASSLGTGGTISEAFF. CDR3 nucleotide sequence: TGTGCCAGCAGCTTAGGGACAGGGGGCACTATATCCGAAGCTTTCTTT.

The chain joins TRBV30 to TRBJ2-3, with D maybe TRBD2 (6 bases). The V and J ends lost 4 bases and 5 bases respectively, with 13 bases between them. Germline CDR1 GTSNPN, CDR2 SVGIG (reference sequence). The CDR3 sequence is 13 residues long. Here the CDR3 reads CAWKPGVGDTQYF. In DNA, the CDR3 is TGTGCCTGGAAACCGGGGGTGGGAGATACGCAGTATTTT.

The chain has TRBV11-2 and TRBJ2-1; TRBD2 might be the D (7 bases). The V end lost 1 base, the J end lost 3 bases, and 22 bases lay between the germline ends. Per germline, CDR1 SGHAT and CDR2 FQNNGV. The CDR3 consists of 19 residues. In DNA, the CDR3 is TGTGCCAGCAGCTTAGTGGGAGGGGCAGGGGTGGGGGGCTACAATGAGCAGTTCTTC. Amino acids: CASSLVGGAGVGGYNEQFF.

This clone was seen a handful of times. This chain joins TRBV6-1 and TRBJ2-3; a weak D match, TRBD1 (7 bases). Germline CDR1 and CDR2: MNHNS and SASEGT. Trimming left V 10 bases short and J 6 bases short, with 17 bases between. There are 13 residues in the CDR3. Here the CDR3 reads CATRQGLRDTQYF. CDR3 bases: TGTGCCACTAGACAGGGACTCCGGGATACGCAGTATTTT.

The chain has TRBV7-2 and TRBJ2-5; the D gene is possibly TRBD1 (6 bases). V shed 5 bases and J shed 3 bases, with 13 bases lying between them. CDR3 length: 14 residues. Germline V gene lookup returns CDR1 SGHTA and CDR2 FQGNSA. CDR3 bases: TGTGCCAGCAGCCCCCGCTCAGGGGAAGAGACCCAGTACTTC. Protein sequence: CASSPRSGEETQYF.

This chain joins TRBV10-2 and TRBJ2-2; 9 bases agree with TRBD2. The CDR3 is 14 residues long. The ends lost 7 bases at V and 6 bases at J; junction bases unmatched: 6. In germline, CDR1 is WSHSY, CDR2 SAAADI. The CDR3 loop reads CASTASGASGELFF. The CDR3 nucleotides read TGCGCCAGCACAGCTAGCGGGGCGTCCGGGGAGCTGTTTTTT.

The V call is TRBV9, the J call TRBJ1-5, with D possibly matching TRBD1 (6 bases). Trimming took 4 bases from V and 1 from J, leaving 24 bases between them. The CDR3 consists of 19 residues. The germline V gene has CDR1 SGDLS and CDR2 YYNGEE. The CDR3 sequence is CASSPHLWGHSISNQPQHF. The DNA of the CDR3 is TGTGCCAGCAGCCCCCACCTGTGGGGACACTCTATAAGCAATCAGCCCCAGCATTTT. The full variable domain, with the rest looked up from reference TRBV9 and TRBJ1-5, is DSGVTQTPKHLITATGQRVTLRCSPRSGDLSVYWYQQSLDQGLQFLIQYYNGEERAKGNILERFSAQQFPDLHSELNLSSLELGDSALYFCASSPHLWGHSISNQPQHFGDGTRLSIL.

The rearrangement joins TRBV20-1 to TRBJ2-1; D might be TRBD2 (6 bases). V was pared by 0 bases and J by 16 bases, with 13 bases between. The CDR3 consists of 11 residues. Germline CDR1 DFQATT, CDR2 SNEGSKA (reference sequence). In DNA form, the CDR3 reads TGCAGTGCTAGAGAATGGCGGGGAAATTTCTTC. Translating it yields CSAREWRGNFF.

The genes are TRBV10-3 and TRBJ1-1; D ambiguous. From germline, CDR1 is ENHRY and CDR2 SYGVKD. Trimming removed 6 bases at V and 4 bases at J, with 15 bases between. This CDR3 comprises 14 residues. CDR3 bases: TGTGCCATCAGCCCCCGGCTCCTAGGCACTGAAGCTTTCTTT. As protein: CAISPRLLGTEAFF.

The chain combines TRBV7-2 with TRBJ2-7, with TRBD2 identical over 9 bases. This CDR3 has 15 amino acids. The V gene's germline CDR1 is SGHTA and CDR2 FQGNSA. The trim removed 5 bases at V and 0 bases at J, leaving 5 bases unmatched. CDR3: CASSPRLAVSYEQYF. CDR3 nucleotide sequence: TGTGCCAGCAGCCCCCGACTAGCGGTCTCCTACGAGCAGTACTTC.

CDR3 DNA sequence: TGTGCCATCACCTTTGGGTACAGGGAAGGTACCGGGGAGCTGTTTTTT. Translating gives CAITFGYREGTGELFF. The chain links TRBV5-8 to TRBJ2-2, with TRBD1 as a possible D gene (6 bases). Germline CDR1 is SGHTS and CDR2 is YDEGEE. The V end was cut by 9 bases, the J end by 5 bases, with 23 bases between. This CDR3 contains 16 residues.

The rearrangement uses TRBV2 and TRBJ1-2; no firm D call. Looked up from germline, CDR1 is SNHLY and CDR2 is FYNNEI. V was trimmed by 11 bases and J by 5 bases, leaving 21 bases between them. This CDR3 has 14 residues. CDR3 amino acids: CAGEAEGGGYGYTF. The CDR3 coding sequence is TGTGCCGGGGAAGCGGAGGGCGGAGGATATGGCTACACCTTC.

This sequence joins TRBV6-5 and TRBJ1-4; no firm D call. In germline, CDR1 is MNHEY, CDR2 SVGAGI. The CDR3 spans 16 residues. Deletions cut 0 bases from V and 8 bases from J, with 16 bases between. This CDR3 reads CASSYSGGGYGEKLFF. The DNA for the CDR3 is TGTGCCAGCAGTTACTCAGGCGGTGGATACGGAGAAAAACTGTTTTTT.